These 16 T cell receptor beta chains were all obtained from the same sample, sequenced in a study of blood T cell repertoires in COVID-19. Profiling relied on immunoSEQ multiplex PCR, and the TCRdb table lists in-frame clones only, not all of them. The data contain fewer than 60,000 clones, about 90% of them singletons. The specimen was peripheral blood. The receptors were sampled from a man older than 75 with active or convalescent COVID-19.

The J gene is TRBJ2-1, the V gene TRBV7-2; D might be TRBD1 (6 bases). The CDR3 length is 15 residues. The germline CDR1 and CDR2 sequences are SGHTA and FQGNSA. V was trimmed by 2 bases and J by 8 bases, leaving 16 bases between them. The CDR3 spells CASSLSARGGDEQFF. The CDR3 region has the DNA TGTGCCAGCAGCTTAAGCGCCAGGGGCGGCGATGAGCAGTTCTTC.

The chain carries TRBV7-2 and TRBJ2-1; a weak D match, TRBD2 (5 bases). Germline V CDR1 and CDR2: SGHTA, FQGNSA. The V and J ends lost 2 bases and 7 bases respectively, with 18 bases between them. The CDR3 loop spans 16 amino acids. As DNA, the CDR3 is TGTGCCAGCAGCTTAAGCTACGGAGGACGGGGAAATGAGCAGTTCTTC. It specifies CASSLSYGGRGNEQFF.

The V and J genes are TRBV5-1 and TRBJ2-7; D is unresolved. This CDR3 comprises 12 residues. The V and J ends lost 2 bases and 3 bases respectively, with 6 bases between them. Germline CDR1 SGHRS, CDR2 YFSETQ. The CDR3 loop reads CASSLQSYEQYF. CDR3 nucleotide sequence: TGCGCCAGCAGCTTACAGAGCTACGAGCAGTACTTC.

This clone was seen only once. The chain combines TRBV14 with TRBJ2-3, with D perhaps TRBD2 (5 bases). The CDR3 sequence is 17 residues long. Germline CDR1 and CDR2: SGHDN and FVKESK. Deletions cut 0 bases from V and 5 bases from J, with 18 bases between. The CDR3 loop reads CASSQDRRGPTGDTQYF. CDR3 in DNA: TGTGCCAGCAGCCAAGATCGCCGAGGGCCTACGGGAGATACGCAGTATTTT.

The V gene is TRBV6-5, the J gene TRBJ1-2, with 9 nucleotides matching TRBD1. CDR3 size: 15 residues. Germline CDR1 is MNHEY and CDR2 is SVGAGI. V lost 7 bases, J lost 4 bases, and 10 bases stayed unmatched. The CDR3 reads CASTKQGARGYGYTF. The DNA of the CDR3 is TGTGCCAGCACAAAACAGGGGGCGCGAGGCTATGGCTACACCTTC.

This sequence joins TRBV5-5 and TRBJ2-1; 7 bases match TRBD1. The trim removed 0 bases at V and 5 bases at J, leaving 5 bases unmatched. Germline V gene sequence: CDR1 SGHKS, CDR2 YYEKEE (reference sequence). The CDR3 extends over 15 amino acids. The CDR3 here is CASSLEGASNNEQFF. DNA of the CDR3: TGTGCCAGCAGCTTGGAGGGGGCATCGAACAATGAGCAGTTCTTC.

The rearrangement joins TRBV30 to TRBJ2-5; no definite D call. Germline loops: CDR1 GTSNPN, CDR2 SVGIG (reference sequence). V gave up 3 bases and J gave up 1 base, with 9 bases separating them. This CDR3 contains 13 residues. This CDR3 reads CAWRARGQETQYF. The CDR3 coding sequence is TGTGCCTGGAGGGCGCGCGGCCAAGAGACCCAGTACTTC. Based on the CDR3 plus reference TRBV30 and TRBJ2-5, the full variable domain is SQTIHQWPATLVQPVGSPLSLECTVEGTSNPNLYWYRQAAGRGLQLLFYSVGIGQISSEVPQNLSASRPQDRQFILSSKKLLLSDSGFYLCAWRARGQETQYFGPGTRLLVL.

A remark on this clone: In the same sample, other DNA sequences code for this CDR3. The rearrangement uses TRBV19 and TRBJ1-2; 7 bases fit TRBD1. The V gene end was trimmed by 3 bases and the J gene end by 2 bases; junction bases not matched to a gene: 9. Per the germline V gene, CDR1 is LNHDA and CDR2 is SQIVND (reference sequence). The CDR3 covers 16 residues. Here the CDR3 reads CASSIRGGPENYGYTF. The DNA for the CDR3 is TGTGCCAGTAGTATTAGAGGGGGCCCGGAGAACTATGGCTACACCTTC.

The V and J genes are TRBV21-1 and TRBJ2-3; the D call of TRBD2 is as the table states it, not checked on the DNA. TRBV21-1 is an annotated pseudogene. This CDR3 comprises 15 residues. CDR3 DNA: TGTGCCAGCACTACTATCATTCCCTCAGCAGATACGCAGTATTTT. As protein: CASTTIIPSADTQYF.

The V and J genes are TRBV7-8 and TRBJ2-2, with 11 bases fitting TRBD1. Per germline, CDR1 SGHVS and CDR2 FQNEAQ. V lost 5 bases and J lost 3; bases outside the gene matches: 2. This CDR3 spans 15 amino acids. The CDR3 bases are TGTGCCAGCAGCCGGGGACAGGGGGACACCGGGGAGCTGTTTTTT. This codes for CASSRGQGDTGELFF. The entire variable domain, with the rest obtained from reference TRBV7-8 and TRBJ2-2, is as follows: GAGVSQSPRYKVAKRGQDVALRCDPISGHVSLFWYQQALGQGPEFLTYFQNEAQLDKSGLPSDRFFAERPEGSVSTLKIQRTQQEDSAVYLCASSRGQGDTGELFFGEGSRLTVL.

This chain links TRBV10-3 with TRBJ2-7; a possible D gene is TRBD2 (6 bases). The CDR3 totals 14 residues. CDR1 is ENHRY and CDR2 is SYGVKD in the germline V gene. Trimming removed 2 bases at V and 2 bases at J, with 10 bases between. CDR3 residues: CAISEMRGTYEQYF. DNA for the CDR3: TGTGCCATCAGTGAGATGCGGGGTACCTACGAGCAGTACTTC.

This clone was observed a single time. The V and J genes are TRBV29-1 and TRBJ1-4; 9 bases are shared with TRBD1. The CDR3 covers 14 residues. The J segment lost 10 bases and the V segment lost 0 bases, leaving 6 bases of the junction unmatched. CDR1 and CDR2 (germline): SQVTM, ANQGSEA. CDR3 in amino acids: CSVEEGQGGVKLFF. The CDR3 DNA sequence: TGCAGCGTTGAAGAGGGACAGGGAGGGGTAAAACTGTTTTTT. Full variable domain (remainder filled in from reference TRBV29-1 and TRBJ1-4): SAVISQKPSRDICQRGTSLTIQCQVDSQVTMMFWYRQQPGQSLTLIATANQGSEATYESGFVIDKFPISRPNLTFSTLTVSNMSPEDSSIYLCSVEEGQGGVKLFFGSGTQLSVL.

This rearrangement joins TRBV12-3 or TRBV12-4 to TRBJ2-7; 8 bases agree with TRBD2. This CDR3 is 13 amino acids long. The V and J ends lost 7 bases and 5 bases, in that order; junction bases with no gene match: 7. The DNA of the CDR3 is TGTGCCAGCAATCGAGCGGGAGCTCACGAGCAGTACTTC. Translation gives CASNRAGAHEQYF.

The J gene is TRBJ1-1, the V gene TRBV5-1; possibly TRBD1 for D (5 bases). The CDR3 extends over 15 amino acids. V was pared by 1 base and J by 1 base, with 11 bases between. From germline, CDR1 is SGHRS and CDR2 YFSETQ. The CDR3, as DNA: TGCGCCAGCAGCTTGACGGCGGACACGAACACTGAAGCTTTCTTT. Its protein is CASSLTADTNTEAFF.

Points on this clone: The junction does not match germline at one end; this may be a read error. The genes are TRBV10-3 and TRBJ1-1, with TRBD1 as a possible D gene (6 bases). The CDR3 covers 15 residues. The germline V gene encodes CDR1 ENHRY and CDR2 SYGVKD. The CDR3 DNA sequence: TGTGCCATCACTGAGCAAGGGGGATCGAACACTGAAGCTTTCTTT. Its translation is CAITEQGGSNTEAFF.

The rearrangement uses TRBV28 and TRBJ2-3, with TRBD2 matching over 15 bases. Germline V gene lookup returns CDR1 MDHEN and CDR2 SYDVKM. CDR3 length: 18 residues. Trimming cost V 6 bases and J 3 bases; bases outside gene matches: 10. CDR3 sequence: CASSLWTSGGVGTDTQYF. In DNA form, the CDR3 reads TGTGCCAGCAGCCTTTGGACTAGCGGGGGGGTCGGAACAGATACGCAGTATTTT.